These 32 T cell receptor beta chains came from one sample sequenced in a study of T cells in Graves' hyperthyroidism and ophthalmopathy. Amplification targeted TCR beta CDR3 regions from RNA transcripts. Carried out on the TCR CDR3, a first-round RT-PCR used the HTBI primer set. TCRdb passed the multiplex PCR reads through MiXCR, listing each CDR3 protein once. The top ten clones hold 15% to 20% of a sample with 300,000 to 450,000 distinct CDR3 sequences, about 14% of them seen once. The sequenced material came from blood. The receptors were gathered from a woman aged 30 to 39 with Graves' ophthalmopathy.

This clonotype was seen ten or more times. The V gene is TRBV30, the J gene TRBJ1-5; D may be TRBD1 (5 bases). The CDR3 runs 15 residues. Trimming left V 4 bases short and J 2 bases short, with 15 bases between. CDR1 and CDR2 (germline): GTSNPN, SVGIG (reference sequence). This CDR3 is CAWKGTLGGNQPQHF. The CDR3 DNA reads TGTGCCTGGAAGGGGACTCTGGGGGGCAATCAGCCCCAGCATTTT.

The sample holds many counts of this clonotype. V usage is TRBV9 and J usage is TRBJ1-2; no reliable D call. Trimming cost V 0 bases and J 3 bases, with 9 bases left between them. The CDR3 is 14 residues long. Germline loops: CDR1 SGDLS, CDR2 YYNGEE. The CDR3 protein is CASSVDSIDYGYTF. As DNA, the CDR3 is TGTGCCAGCAGCGTAGACTCAATAGACTATGGCTACACCTTC.

Regarding this clonotype: A much larger clonotype is one base distant, so this may be a read error. CDR3 DNA: TGTGCCAGCAGCCTTGGCAGAGACTATAATTCACCCCTCCACTTT. It is translated as CASSLGRDYNSPLHF. The chain combines TRBV7-6 with TRBJ1-6; D is uncertain. V was clipped by 5 bases and J by 3 bases, with 11 bases between them. CDR1 is SGHVS and CDR2 is FNYEAQ in the germline V gene. The CDR3 is 15 amino acids.

Ten or more counts support this clonotype. The chain recombines TRBV11-2 with TRBJ1-2, with TRBD1 matching 7 bases. CDR3 length: 15 amino acids. The germline V gene encodes CDR1 SGHAT and CDR2 FQNNGV. The V and J ends lost 5 bases and 0 bases, in that order; junction bases with no gene match: 6. In DNA form, the CDR3 reads TGTGCCAGCAGCGGGCGACAGGGCCCTAACTATGGCTACACCTTC. Its protein product is CASSGRQGPNYGYTF.

This clonotype came up many times. V usage is TRBV20-1 and J usage is TRBJ2-3; tentatively, D is TRBD2 (6 bases). V lost 0 bases to trimming and J lost 0 bases, with 13 bases between them. The CDR3 loop spans 16 amino acids. The germline CDR1 and CDR2 sequences are DFQATT and SNEGSKA (reference sequence). The CDR3: CSARDWAGSSTDTQYF. The CDR3 DNA reads TGCAGTGCTAGAGATTGGGCGGGATCAAGCACAGATACGCAGTATTTT.

Ten or more counts support this clonotype. V is TRBV2 and J is TRBJ2-2; D might be TRBD2 (6 bases). Trimming took off 4 bases at V and 8 bases at J, with 14 bases between the two ends. The CDR3 has 14 residues. Germline CDR1 is SNHLY and CDR2 is FYNNEI. The CDR3 coding sequence is TGTGCCAGCAGTGGCGGGGAGGTAACTGGGGAGCTGTTTTTT. This sequence encodes CASSGGEVTGELFF.

This clonotype has a count of ten or more. The gene calls are TRBV20-1 and TRBJ2-4; 8 nucleotides line up with TRBD2. There are 13 residues in the CDR3. With 5 bases clipped from V and 6 bases from J, the junction kept 6 bases outside the gene matches. Germline V gives CDR1 DFQATT, CDR2 SNEGSKA (reference sequence). The CDR3 DNA sequence: TGCAGTGCTGAGCGGGGGCTAGGAAACATTCAGTACTTC. Protein: CSAERGLGNIQYF.

This clonotype was seen only once. The chain carries TRBV20-1 and TRBJ2-3, with D perhaps matching TRBD1 (5 bases). Trimming removed 3 bases at V and 2 bases at J, with 18 bases between. The CDR3 has 16 residues. Germline CDR1 reads DFQATT; CDR2 reads SNEGSKA (reference sequence). Here the CDR3 reads CSASEGVGWDTDTQYF. CDR3 bases: TGCAGTGCTAGCGAAGGGGTCGGTTGGGACACAGATACGCAGTATTTT.

CDR3 coding DNA: TGCAGCGTTGAAAGTCCGCCGAAGGGTGATACGCAGTATTTT. This encodes CSVESPPKGDTQYF. J is TRBJ2-3 and V is TRBV29-1; D is unclear. The V and J ends lost 2 bases and 6 bases respectively, with 15 bases between them. Germline values: CDR1 SQVTM, CDR2 ANQGSEA. The CDR3 contains 14 residues.

This chain uses TRBV4-1 with TRBJ2-7; D is perhaps TRBD2 (6 bases). The germline V gene has CDR1 MGHRA and CDR2 YSYEKL. The CDR3 is made up of 16 amino acids. The ends were cut back, 4 bases at V and 7 bases at J, with 23 bases in the middle. CDR3 coding DNA: TGCGCCAGCAGCCCAACTCATTACGCCGGGGGTCGGGAGCAGTACTTC. Translating it yields CASSPTHYAGGREQYF.

CDR3 sequence reads: CASSQEGVKYEQYF. The CDR3, as DNA: TGCGCCAGCAGCCAGGAGGGCGTTAAATACGAGCAGTACTTC. The rearrangement uses TRBV4-1 and TRBJ2-7; a possible D gene is TRBD2 (6 bases). The ends were cut back, 3 bases at V and 4 bases at J, with 13 bases in the middle. The CDR3 consists of 14 residues. Looked up from germline, CDR1 is MGHRA and CDR2 is YSYEKL.

This clonotype appeared a few times. The genes are TRBV12-3 or TRBV12-4 and TRBJ1-2; D not resolved. The length of the CDR3 is 13 residues. The V end was cut by 1 base, the J end by 6 bases, with 9 bases between. The CDR3, as DNA: TGTGCCAGCAGTTTAGGTAAAGGTCATGGCTACACCTTC. Residues: CASSLGKGHGYTF.

The chain joins TRBV20-1 to TRBJ2-7, with TRBD2 identical over 10 bases. The CDR3 is 16 residues long. V shed 0 bases and J 3 bases; nucleotides not matched to a gene: 8. Germline loops: CDR1 DFQATT, CDR2 SNEGSKA (reference sequence). CDR3 residues: CSARERAGGAVYEQYF. In nucleotides, the CDR3 is TGCAGTGCTAGAGAACGAGCGGGGGGGGCCGTCTACGAGCAGTACTTC.

This clonotype was observed many times. This rearrangement joins TRBV6-1 to TRBJ1-4; no clear D. The CDR3 has 13 residues. Germline V gives CDR1 MNHNS, CDR2 SASEGT. Trimming took off 5 bases at V and 4 bases at J, with 8 bases between the two ends. CDR3 protein: CASSWADNEKLFF. The CDR3, as DNA: TGTGCCAGCAGTTGGGCGGATAATGAAAAACTGTTTTTT.

The V gene is TRBV20-1, the J gene TRBJ1-1, with D uncertain. Germline CDR1 reads DFQATT; CDR2 reads SNEGSKA (reference sequence). The CDR3 covers 17 residues. The V and J ends lost 3 bases and 5 bases respectively, with 25 bases between them. For the CDR3, the DNA is TGCAGTGCTAGTCGTGAGCGGGTAACCCTTGTTTGGACTGAAGCTTTCTTT. It specifies CSASRERVTLVWTEAFF.

This clonotype was counted ten times or more. The chain is built from TRBV7-2 and TRBJ1-5; possibly TRBD1 for D (5 bases). Trimming shortened V by 4 bases and J by 0 bases, and 10 bases separated the two germline ends. CDR3 length equals 15 residues. Looked up from germline, CDR1 is SGHTA and CDR2 is FQGNSA. The CDR3 sequence is CASSWTSYSNQPQHF. CDR3 nucleotide sequence: TGTGCCAGCAGCTGGACATCATATAGCAATCAGCCCCAGCATTTT.

This clonotype was seen at least ten times. The chain links TRBV3-1 to TRBJ2-1, with D unclear. Deletions cut 1 base from V and 7 bases from J, with 14 bases between. The germline V gene encodes CDR1 LGHDT and CDR2 YNNKEL (reference sequence). CDR3 size: 15 residues. CDR3 in DNA: TGTGCCAGCAGCCAAGTCGCGCTAATTACAAATGAGCAGTTCTTC. It codes for CASSQVALITNEQFF.

This clonotype was seen only a few times. The rearrangement uses TRBV20-1 and TRBJ1-1; possibly TRBD1 for D (6 bases). The germline CDR1 and CDR2 sequences are DFQATT and SNEGSKA (reference sequence). This CDR3 spans 16 amino acids. Trimming removed 6 bases at V and 1 base at J, with 21 bases between. The CDR3 spells CSAIRFGDTKNTEAFF. For the CDR3, the DNA is TGCAGTGCCATCAGATTTGGGGACACCAAGAACACTGAAGCTTTCTTT.

There are many counts of this clonotype. The chain carries TRBV30 and TRBJ2-7; 9 bases map to TRBD1. Trimming cost V 2 bases and J 4 bases; bases outside gene matches: 6. Germline V gene data show CDR1 as GTSNPN and CDR2 as SVGIG (reference sequence). The CDR3 loop spans 14 amino acids. CDR3 in amino acids: CAWSFGTGRYEQYF. As DNA, the CDR3 is TGTGCCTGGAGTTTCGGGACAGGGCGGTACGAGCAGTACTTC.

This clonotype was counted a few times. CDR3 protein: CASSPLGQFQETQYF. CDR3 in DNA: TGTGCCAGTAGTCCCCTGGGACAGTTCCAAGAGACCCAGTACTTC. This chain joins TRBV19 and TRBJ2-5; 7 bases align to TRBD1. The length of the CDR3 is 15 residues. J lost 1 base, V lost 5 bases, and 7 bases had no gene match. Germline V gene lookup returns CDR1 LNHDA and CDR2 SQIVND (reference sequence).

The J gene is TRBJ2-7, the V gene TRBV14; D uncertain. There are 11 residues in the CDR3. Trimming stripped 1 base from V and 9 bases from J, with 7 bases between. Germline V gene sequence: CDR1 SGHDN, CDR2 FVKESK. The CDR3 sequence: CASSQGGWQYF. CDR3 DNA sequence: TGTGCCAGCAGCCAAGGGGGTTGGCAGTACTTC.

This sequence joins TRBV30 and TRBJ2-1; 7 bases align to TRBD2. Germline CDR1 is GTSNPN and CDR2 is SVGIG (reference sequence). V lost 3 bases to trimming and J lost 4 bases; unmatched junction nucleotides: 3. The CDR3 runs 13 residues. The CDR3: CAWRGGGYNEQFF. The CDR3 bases are TGTGCCTGGAGGGGGGGGGGTTACAATGAGCAGTTCTTC.

The chain uses TRBV15 and TRBJ1-2, with D uncertain. CDR1 is LNHNV, CDR2 YYDKDF, per germline (reference sequence). Trimming removed 0 bases at V and 6 bases at J, with 17 bases between. The length of the CDR3 is 16 residues. DNA of the CDR3: TGTGCCACCAGCAGAGATGAACCCCCATGGGAGAATGGCTACACCTTC. Translated, it gives CATSRDEPPWENGYTF.

Concerning this clonotype: Because the CDR3 is missing its conserved closing phenylalanine or tryptophan, this is likely a read error. V and J are TRBV7-7 and TRBJ1-5; D not resolved. From germline, CDR1 is SSHAT and CDR2 FNYEAQ (reference sequence). This CDR3 is built from 13 residues. DNA for the CDR3: TGTGCTAGCAGCTTGGCTCTCAATCAGCCCCAGCATTCT. Its translation is CASSLALNQPQHS.

The chain has TRBV29-1 and TRBJ2-7, with D hard to call. Per germline, CDR1 SQVTM and CDR2 ANQGSEA. The CDR3 totals 13 residues. V was trimmed by 4 bases and J by 2 bases, leaving 12 bases between them. The CDR3 spells CSVVNGPTYEQYF. CDR3 bases: TGCAGCGTTGTAAACGGACCGACCTACGAGCAGTACTTC.

The chain links TRBV6-6 to TRBJ1-2; possible D gene TRBD1, 5 bases. CDR3 length equals 15 residues. Germline-derived CDR1 and CDR2 are MNHNY and SVGAGI (reference sequence). Trimming removed 0 bases from V and 3 bases from J, with 11 bases in between. The CDR3 coding sequence is TGTGCCAGCAGTTACTCGCCGGGACGGTACTATGGCTACACCTTC. Translated: CASSYSPGRYYGYTF.

This clonotype was picked up many times. The V gene is TRBV7-2, the J gene TRBJ1-5; D is unclear. From germline, CDR1 is SGHTA and CDR2 FQGNSA. The CDR3 is 13 residues long. V was trimmed by 5 bases and J by 3 bases, leaving 8 bases between them. As DNA, the CDR3 is TGTGCCAGCAGCACGCGTTCCAATCAGCCCCAGCATTTT. It is translated as CASSTRSNQPQHF.

In its sample, this clonotype was seen many times. The chain couples TRBV7-8 to TRBJ2-1, with D perhaps assigned TRBD1 or TRBD2 (5 bases each). Germline values: CDR1 SGHVS, CDR2 FQNEAQ. V was clipped by 5 bases and J by 6 bases, with 14 bases between them. This CDR3 spans 14 amino acids. The CDR3 coding sequence is TGTGCCAGCAGCGGGACGGGGACGCTCAATGAGCAGTTCTTC. Its translation: CASSGTGTLNEQFF.

This clonotype was counted at least ten times. The rearrangement joins TRBV28 to TRBJ2-1; 7 bases agree with TRBD2. The CDR3 has 14 amino acids. The J segment lost 6 bases and the V segment lost 4 bases, leaving 6 bases of the junction unmatched. Germline values: CDR1 MDHEN, CDR2 SYDVKM. In DNA, the CDR3 is TGTGCCAGCAGTTCCCGGGGGGTCAGCAATGAGCAGTTCTTC. This encodes CASSSRGVSNEQFF.

This clonotype has a count of ten or more. V and J are TRBV12-3 or TRBV12-4 and TRBJ2-2, with 8 bases fitting TRBD1. The CDR3 has 15 residues. Germline trimming cut 4 bases from V and 6 bases from J; bases unmatched to any gene: 7. The CDR3 here is CASSYGGQGSGELFF. The DNA of the CDR3 is TGTGCCAGCAGTTACGGCGGACAGGGTTCCGGGGAGCTGTTTTTT.

This clonotype has at least ten counts. The chain employs TRBV3-1 and TRBJ1-3; D is uncertain. Germline CDR1 is LGHDT and CDR2 is YNNKEL (reference sequence). The CDR3 sequence is 16 residues long. Trimming shortened V by 3 bases and J by 2 bases, and 14 bases separated the two germline ends. CDR3 region: CASSHLDGSAGNTIYF. For the CDR3, the DNA is TGTGCCAGCAGCCACCTGGACGGGAGCGCTGGAAACACCATATATTTT.

This clonotype came up many times. V usage is TRBV7-2 and J usage is TRBJ2-5; 9 positions match TRBD2. The CDR3 loop spans 15 amino acids. The germline gives CDR1 SGHTA, CDR2 FQGNSA. V lost 8 bases, J lost 0 bases, and 7 bases stayed unmatched. The CDR3 nucleotides read TGTGCCAGCGCCTCTAGCGGGGCAAACCAAGAGACCCAGTACTTC. It specifies CASASSGANQETQYF.